This TCR beta chain was profiled in a study of radiation and T cells in renal cell carcinoma. Study summary: Nephrectomy followed 15 Gy stereotactic body radiation by 4 weeks. Study-level results: Baseline intratumoral clonotype presence is unknown without pretreatment biopsies.

The time point: baseline pretreatment blood. As for treatment: 15 Gy SBRT to primary tumor, nephrectomy 4 weeks later. Serial blood draws occurred at baseline and 2 and 4 weeks post-SBRT. The patient's renal cell carcinoma had clear cell pathology. As for this clone: Its antigen is undetermined.

Sequencing used immunoSEQ multiplex PCR; TCRdb keeps in-frame clones, though not all of them. Of 100,000 to 150,000 clones listed, roughly four fifths are singletons. The origin of this receptor is a woman aged 60-75 years with renal cell carcinoma. Sequencing was performed on blood, taken from a patient whose treatment included radiotherapy and nephrectomy.

CDR3 residues: CASSEVSPGTVFEKLFF. In nucleotides, the CDR3 is TGTGCCAGCAGTGAAGTGTCGCCCGGGACAGTATTTGAAAAACTGTTTTTT. The V call is TRBV2, the J call TRBJ1-4; 7 nucleotides line up with TRBD1. Trimming removed 1 base from V and 7 bases from J; junction bases left unmatched: 12. The CDR3 totals 17 residues. Germline V lookup: CDR1 SNHLY, CDR2 FYNNEI.